A single sample is the source of the 21 T cell receptor beta chains below, sequenced in a study of cytomegalovirus exposure and HLA in healthy donors. The PCR contained 60 Vbeta and 13 Jbeta primers. The data were produced by immunoSEQ multiplex PCR, yet TCRdb's version contains in-frame clones alone and is incomplete. The sample shows about 130,000 clones, 8.5% to 10% of them seen only once. The sequenced material came from PBMCs. All receptors derive from a man aged 35 to 55 in good health and CMV-seronegative.

This clone was detected only a few times. The chain recombines TRBV6-5 with TRBJ2-2; 7 bases match TRBD1. The CDR3 totals 14 residues. The germline V gene encodes CDR1 MNHEY and CDR2 SVGAGI. V was pared by 5 bases and J by 6 bases, with 6 bases of the junction left unmatched. The CDR3 sequence: CASSTDRVPGELFF. The DNA for the CDR3 is TGTGCCAGCAGTACTGACAGGGTCCCCGGGGAGCTGTTTTTT.

J is TRBJ2-5 and V is TRBV25-1; 7 positions agree with TRBD1. J lost 7 bases, V lost 8 bases, and 10 bases had no gene match. CDR3 length: 13 residues. Germline V gives CDR1 MGHDK, CDR2 SYGVNS. Here the CDR3 DNA reads TGTGCCAGCCGCCAGAACAGGGGTGGGACCCAGTACTTC. This encodes CASRQNRGGTQYF.

The genes are TRBV9 and TRBJ2-7; 9 nucleotides agree with TRBD1. The germline gives CDR1 SGDLS, CDR2 YYNGEE. This CDR3 has 13 residues. Trimming took 3 bases from V and 7 from J; bases not matched to a gene: 5. The CDR3: CASSGTGAQEQYF. Here the CDR3 DNA reads TGTGCCAGCAGCGGGACAGGGGCCCAGGAGCAGTACTTC.

The CDR3 sequence is CASSPRTAAGTQYF. In nucleotides, the CDR3 is TGTGCCAGCAGCCCACGGACAGCCGCCGGTACGCAGTATTTT. The rearrangement uses TRBV9 and TRBJ2-3; the D gene is possibly TRBD1 (6 bases). The V gene lost 4 bases and the J gene lost 8 bases, with 17 bases spanning the gap. This CDR3 contains 14 residues. Germline lookup yields CDR1 SGDLS and CDR2 YYNGEE.

This clone appeared a few times. This CDR3 is also generated by other DNA sequences in the sample. The chain is built from TRBV5-1 and TRBJ1-1; unclear D gene. CDR1 is SGHRS, CDR2 YFSETQ, per germline. V was clipped by 0 bases and J by 1 base, with 4 bases between them. This CDR3 is built from 13 residues. CDR3 DNA sequence: TGCGCCAGCAGCTTGGGCGGGAACACTGAAGCTTTCTTT. Translating gives CASSLGGNTEAFF.

The CDR3 reads CASSSSRDTGYEQYF. CDR3 nucleotide sequence: TGTGCCAGCAGCTCATCTAGGGACACCGGCTACGAGCAGTACTTC. The rearrangement links TRBV5-4 to TRBJ2-7; D possibly corresponds to TRBD1 (6 bases). CDR1 and CDR2 (germline): SGHNT, YYREEE (reference sequence). The CDR3 length is 15 residues. Between the trimmed V and J ends, which lost 3 bases and 3 bases, there was a span of 16 bases. Together with reference TRBV5-4 and TRBJ2-7, the CDR3 gives the full variable domain: ETGVTQSPTHLIKTRGQQVTLRCSSQSGHNTVSWYQQALGQGPQFIFQYYREEENGRGNFPPRFSGLQFPNYSSELNVNALELDDSALYLCASSSSRDTGYEQYFGPGTRLTVT.

The chain uses TRBV5-1 and TRBJ2-1; maybe TRBD2 (5 bases). The CDR3 length is 15 residues. Germline V gene sequence: CDR1 SGHRS, CDR2 YFSETQ. Trimming cost V 0 bases and J 1 base, with 8 bases left between them. The CDR3 loop is CASSLGVASYNEQFF. CDR3 nucleotides: TGCGCCAGCAGCTTGGGGGTAGCGTCCTACAATGAGCAGTTCTTC.

In this sample, this clone turned up a few times. The chain employs TRBV9 and TRBJ2-2; TRBD1 aligns across 9 bases. The CDR3 is 15 amino acids. V lost 6 bases and J lost 7; bases outside the gene matches: 10. Germline loops: CDR1 SGDLS, CDR2 YYNGEE. This chain's CDR3 is CASNSLQGASGELFF. As DNA, the CDR3 is TGTGCCAGCAACTCACTACAGGGGGCAAGCGGGGAGCTGTTTTTT. The variable domain in full, completed from reference TRBV9 and TRBJ2-2, reads DSGVTQTPKHLITATGQRVTLRCSPRSGDLSVYWYQQSLDQGLQFLIQYYNGEERAKGNILERFSAQQFPDLHSELNLSSLELGDSALYFCASNSLQGASGELFFGEGSRLTVL.

V and J are TRBV5-1 and TRBJ2-7, with TRBD2 matching 8 bases. The CDR3 is 16 residues long. CDR1 is SGHRS and CDR2 is YFSETQ in the germline V gene. Trimming removed 0 bases from V and 6 bases from J; junction bases left unmatched: 11. The DNA of the CDR3 is TGCGCCAGCAGCTTGGAGGTGGGACTAGTGAAGGTCGAGCAGTACTTC. Translated, it gives CASSLEVGLVKVEQYF.

This chain joins TRBV5-4 and TRBJ1-6; D perhaps matches TRBD1 (6 bases). Trimming cost V 0 bases and J 8 bases, with 12 bases left between them. Germline V gene sequence: CDR1 SGHNT, CDR2 YYREEE (reference sequence). CDR3 length: 15 residues. CDR3 in amino acids: CASSLGGGDHSPLHF. CDR3 nucleotides: TGTGCCAGCAGCTTGGGCGGGGGCGATCATTCACCCCTCCACTTT.

Note on this clone: A junction boundary mismatches the germline segment, possibly from a read error. In the same sample, other DNA sequences code for this CDR3. The chain joins TRBV30 to TRBJ1-6; 7 bases are a match to TRBD1. Germline V gene data show CDR1 as GTSNPN and CDR2 as SVGIG (reference sequence). CDR3 length: 15 residues. The CDR3 here is CAWSDMRGPNSPLHF. As DNA, the CDR3 is TGTGCCTGGAGCGACATGAGGGGGCCCAATTCACCCCTCCACTTC.

Only a few counts were recorded for this clone. The CDR3 loop reads CASRDSSTNEKLFF. CDR3 in DNA: TGTGCCAGCAGAGACAGTTCAACTAATGAAAAACTGTTTTTT. The gene calls are TRBV25-1 and TRBJ1-4; the D gene is possibly TRBD1 (5 bases). The CDR3 has 14 amino acids. Germline CDR1 and CDR2: MGHDK and SYGVNS. V lost 6 bases and J 0 bases, leaving 8 bases between the germline ends.

The CDR3 sequence is CASSPIQGYGYTF. The CDR3 region has the DNA TGTGCCAGTAGTCCCATCCAGGGCTATGGCTACACCTTC. The chain carries TRBV19 and TRBJ1-2, with a tentative D call TRBD1 (5 bases). The CDR3 sequence is 13 residues long. The V end was cut by 5 bases, the J end by 4 bases, with 11 bases between. Germline assignment: CDR1 LNHDA and CDR2 SQIVND (reference sequence).

Only a few counts were recorded for this clone. The chain links TRBV7-9 to TRBJ2-7; D is perhaps TRBD1 (6 bases). V was pared by 6 bases and J by 9 bases, with 21 bases between. The CDR3 loop spans 14 amino acids. In germline, CDR1 is SEHNR, CDR2 FQNEAQ (reference sequence). Here the CDR3 reads CASSWGTSGDGQYF. For the CDR3, the DNA is TGTGCCAGCAGTTGGGGTACTTCAGGGGACGGGCAGTACTTC.

This clone turned up a few times. The CDR3 spells CAWSAGRWGGGAVADTQYF. The CDR3 DNA reads as TGTGCCTGGAGTGCGGGCAGGTGGGGCGGGGGGGCAGTGGCAGATACGCAGTATTTT. The rearrangement links TRBV30 to TRBJ2-3; 9 nucleotides agree with TRBD2. Per germline, CDR1 GTSNPN and CDR2 SVGIG (reference sequence). The CDR3 is 19 amino acids. With 1 base clipped from V and 4 bases from J, the junction kept 18 bases outside the gene matches.

The J gene is TRBJ2-1, the V gene TRBV11-3, with a tentative D call TRBD1 (6 bases). The CDR3 spans 14 residues. CDR1 and CDR2 (germline): SGHNT, YENEEA. Trimming left V 0 bases short and J 8 bases short, with 11 bases between. CDR3 sequence reads: CASSLEAGVDEQFF. The CDR3 coding sequence is TGTGCCAGCAGCTTAGAGGCAGGGGTCGATGAGCAGTTCTTC. Full variable domain (outside the CDR3, taken from reference TRBV11-3 and TRBJ2-1): EAGVVQSPRYKIIEKKQPVAFWCNPISGHNTLYWYLQNLGQGPELLIRYENEEAVDDSQLPKDRFSAERLKGVDSTLKIQPAELGDSAVYLCASSLEAGVDEQFFGPGTRLTVL.

This clone showed up just a few times. V usage is TRBV5-1 and J usage is TRBJ2-2, with D perhaps matching TRBD1 (5 bases). In germline, CDR1 is SGHRS, CDR2 YFSETQ. The CDR3 is 16 residues long. V gave up 0 bases and J gave up 3 bases, with 12 bases separating them. This CDR3 reads CASSLEGQKDTGELFF. The CDR3 coding sequence is TGCGCCAGCAGCTTGGAGGGGCAGAAAGACACCGGGGAGCTGTTTTTT.

This clone has only a few counts. Here the CDR3 DNA reads TGTGCCAGCAGCGCGGACAGTTATAATGAAAAACTGTTTTTT. Translated, it gives CASSADSYNEKLFF. This rearrangement joins TRBV5-6 to TRBJ1-4, with a tentative D call TRBD1 (6 bases). Germline CDR1 reads SGHDT; CDR2 reads YYEEEE. The CDR3 has 14 residues. The V end lost 4 bases, the J end lost 4 bases, and 11 bases lay between the germline ends.

A few counts support this clone. The rearrangement joins TRBV18 to TRBJ1-2; D perhaps matches TRBD1 (5 bases). The CDR3 is made up of 15 amino acids. Germline assignment: CDR1 KGHSH and CDR2 LQKENI. Trimming took 3 bases from V and 6 from J, leaving 17 bases between them. CDR3 DNA: TGTGCCAGCTCACCCGGGACTCTCGGGGGTCATGGCTACACCTTC. This translates into CASSPGTLGGHGYTF.

The rearrangement uses TRBV28 and TRBJ1-2; maybe TRBD1 (5 bases). Trimming took 4 bases from V and 3 from J, leaving 9 bases between them. CDR1 is MDHEN, CDR2 SYDVKM, per germline. The CDR3 has 13 amino acids. The CDR3 DNA sequence: TGTGCCAGCAGTTCTCAGGGTGACTATGGCTACACCTTC. Its translation is CASSSQGDYGYTF.

This clone was seen only a few times. The CDR3 sequence is CSVEAGQGIDGYTF. CDR3 nucleotides: TGCAGCGTTGAGGCGGGACAGGGGATTGATGGCTACACCTTC. The chain has TRBV29-1 and TRBJ1-2; TRBD1 aligns across 10 bases. Germline V gene lookup returns CDR1 SQVTM and CDR2 ANQGSEA. V trimming: 3 bases; J trimming: 6 bases; junction bases outside the gene matches: 7. This CDR3 has 14 amino acids.